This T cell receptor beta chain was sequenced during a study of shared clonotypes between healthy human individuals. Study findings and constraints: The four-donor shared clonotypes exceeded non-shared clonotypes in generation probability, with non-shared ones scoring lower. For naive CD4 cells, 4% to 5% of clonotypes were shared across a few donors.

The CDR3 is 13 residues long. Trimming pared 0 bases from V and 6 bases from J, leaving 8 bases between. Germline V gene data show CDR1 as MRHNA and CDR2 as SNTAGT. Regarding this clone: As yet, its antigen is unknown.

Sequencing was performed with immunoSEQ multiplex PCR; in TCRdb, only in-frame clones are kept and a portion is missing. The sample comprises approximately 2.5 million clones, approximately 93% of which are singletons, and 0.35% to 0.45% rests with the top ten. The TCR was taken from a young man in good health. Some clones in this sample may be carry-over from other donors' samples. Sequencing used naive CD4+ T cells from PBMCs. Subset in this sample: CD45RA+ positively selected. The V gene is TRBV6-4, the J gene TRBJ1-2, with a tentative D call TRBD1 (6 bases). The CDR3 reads CASSDSGQNGYTF. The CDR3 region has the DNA TGTGCCAGCAGTGACTCCGGACAGAATGGCTACACCTTC.